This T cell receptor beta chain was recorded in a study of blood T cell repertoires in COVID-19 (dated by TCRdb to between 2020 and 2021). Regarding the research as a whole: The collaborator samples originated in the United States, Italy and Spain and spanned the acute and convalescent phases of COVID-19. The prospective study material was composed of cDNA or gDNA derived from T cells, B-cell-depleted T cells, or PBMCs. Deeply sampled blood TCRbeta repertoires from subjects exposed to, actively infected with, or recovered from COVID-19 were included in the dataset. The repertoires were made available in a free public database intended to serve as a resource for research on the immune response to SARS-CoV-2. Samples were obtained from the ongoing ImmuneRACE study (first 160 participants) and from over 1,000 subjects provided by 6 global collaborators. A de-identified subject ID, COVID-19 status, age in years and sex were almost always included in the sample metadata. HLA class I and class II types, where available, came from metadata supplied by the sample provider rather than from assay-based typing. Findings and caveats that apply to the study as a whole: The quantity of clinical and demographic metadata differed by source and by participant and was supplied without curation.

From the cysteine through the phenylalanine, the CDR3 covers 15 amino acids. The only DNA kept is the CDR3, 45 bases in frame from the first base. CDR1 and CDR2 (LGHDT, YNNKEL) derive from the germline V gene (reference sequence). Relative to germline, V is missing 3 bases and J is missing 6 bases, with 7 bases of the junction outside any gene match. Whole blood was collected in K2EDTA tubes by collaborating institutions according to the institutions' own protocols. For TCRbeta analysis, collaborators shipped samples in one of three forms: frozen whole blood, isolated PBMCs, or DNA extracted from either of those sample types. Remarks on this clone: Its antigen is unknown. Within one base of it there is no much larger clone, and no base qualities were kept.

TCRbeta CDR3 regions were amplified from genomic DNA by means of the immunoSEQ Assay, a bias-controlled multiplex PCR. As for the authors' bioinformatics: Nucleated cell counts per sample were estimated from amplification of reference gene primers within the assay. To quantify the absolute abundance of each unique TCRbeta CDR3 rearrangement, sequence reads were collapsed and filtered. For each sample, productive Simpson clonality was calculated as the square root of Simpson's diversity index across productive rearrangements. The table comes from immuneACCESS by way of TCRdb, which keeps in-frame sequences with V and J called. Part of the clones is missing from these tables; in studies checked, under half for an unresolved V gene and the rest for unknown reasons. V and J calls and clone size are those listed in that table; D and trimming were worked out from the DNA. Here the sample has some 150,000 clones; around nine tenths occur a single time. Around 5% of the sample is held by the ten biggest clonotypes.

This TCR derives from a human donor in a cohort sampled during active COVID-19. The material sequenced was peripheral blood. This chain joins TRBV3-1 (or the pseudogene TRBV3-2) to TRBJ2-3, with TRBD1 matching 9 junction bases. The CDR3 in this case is CASSHRTGAGDTQYF. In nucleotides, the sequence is TGTGCCAGCAGCCACCGGACAGGGGCAGGGGATACGCAGTATTTT.